These 8 T cell receptor beta chains were sequenced from one sample in a study of T cell responses to AZD1222 COVID-19 vaccine (dated by TCRdb to about 2021). Library construction relied on the immunoSEQ multiplex PCR assay. TCRdb provides this immuneACCESS table in a form limited to in-frame rearrangements. Some clones are lacking; in checked studies, under half of them reflect an unresolved V gene, and why the rest are absent is not known. In this sample the table shows around 140,000 clones, over 90% of which occur a single time. Approximately 0.9% of the sample is held by the ten biggest clonotypes. Explained via the paper, the time point label denotes: baseline before first vaccination. What the treatment or condition label conveys for this sample: meningococcal conjugate vaccine given as trial control. The source was peripheral blood, collected on day 0 of MenACWY control vaccination. These receptors all stem from an adult in good health.

The rearrangement joins TRBV5-1 to TRBJ2-7; 7 nucleotides match TRBD2. Germline CDR1 reads SGHRS; CDR2 reads YFSETQ. The CDR3 is 19 residues long. V lost 2 bases to trimming and J lost 0 bases; unmatched junction nucleotides: 17. CDR3 protein: CASSLGKRASGNTSYEQYF. In DNA form, the CDR3 reads TGCGCCAGCAGCTTAGGCAAGCGGGCAAGCGGGAACACCTCCTACGAGCAGTACTTC.

Only one count was recorded for this clone. This chain links TRBV24-1 with TRBJ1-5; TRBD1 aligns across 8 bases. Germline CDR1 and CDR2: KGHDR and SFDVKD. This CDR3 is 12 amino acids long. V shed 10 bases and J 4 bases; nucleotides not matched to a gene: 2. The CDR3 spells CATQGENQPQHF. CDR3 nucleotides: TGTGCCACACAGGGGGAGAATCAGCCCCAGCATTTT.

The chain has TRBV24-1 and TRBJ2-7, with D possibly matching TRBD2 (5 bases). Germline CDR1 and CDR2: KGHDR and SFDVKD. V was shortened by 2 bases and J by 0 bases, with 10 bases between the two germline ends. CDR3 length: 15 amino acids. The CDR3 sequence is CATSDSGGPSYEQYF. CDR3 DNA sequence: TGTGCCACCAGTGATTCAGGAGGTCCCTCCTACGAGCAGTACTTC.

The chain employs TRBV19 and TRBJ1-2; D is unresolved. Trimming took off 4 bases at V and 0 bases at J, with 12 bases between the two ends. This CDR3 spans 15 amino acids. From germline, CDR1 is LNHDA and CDR2 SQIVND (reference sequence). CDR3 nucleotide sequence: TGTGCCAGTAGTAGACCAAGTGGAGCTAACTATGGCTACACCTTC. Translated: CASSRPSGANYGYTF.

The table lists this clone with a count of one. This chain uses TRBV7-8 with TRBJ1-2; no clear D. V was clipped by 3 bases and J by 8 bases, with 16 bases between them. Germline CDR1 reads SGHVS; CDR2 reads FQNEAQ. This CDR3 has 14 residues. CDR3: CASSFGRSPRGYTF. Written as DNA, the CDR3 is TGTGCCAGCAGCTTCGGGAGATCTCCTCGGGGCTACACCTTC.

The rearrangement links TRBV6-2 or TRBV6-3 to TRBJ1-1, with 10 bases lining up with TRBD1. The length of the CDR3 is 16 residues. V lost 5 bases to trimming and J lost 0 bases; unmatched junction nucleotides: 6. Germline V lookup: CDR1 MNHEY, CDR2 SVGEGT. This CDR3 reads CASSRGQGVMNTEAFF. The CDR3 DNA reads TGTGCCAGCAGTCGAGGACAGGGGGTCATGAACACTGAAGCTTTCTTT.

This CDR3 reads CASSLEAGVGTDTQYF. Here the CDR3 DNA reads TGTGCCAGCAGCTTGGAAGCGGGGGTCGGCACAGATACGCAGTATTTT. The rearrangement joins TRBV5-4 to TRBJ2-3; 8 bases agree with TRBD2. V trimming: 0 bases; J trimming: 1 base; junction bases outside the gene matches: 4. The CDR3 is 16 residues long. The germline V gene encodes CDR1 SGHNT and CDR2 YYREEE (reference sequence).

The chain uses TRBV5-5 and TRBJ1-6, with a weak D call TRBD1 (6 bases). V lost 5 bases, J lost 9 bases, and 15 bases lay in between. The CDR3 consists of 14 residues. The germline CDR1 and CDR2 sequences are SGHKS and YYEKEE (reference sequence). CDR3 nucleotides: TGTGCCAGCAGGATACAGGGATCATCTTCACCCCTCCACTTT. The encoded protein is CASRIQGSSSPLHF.